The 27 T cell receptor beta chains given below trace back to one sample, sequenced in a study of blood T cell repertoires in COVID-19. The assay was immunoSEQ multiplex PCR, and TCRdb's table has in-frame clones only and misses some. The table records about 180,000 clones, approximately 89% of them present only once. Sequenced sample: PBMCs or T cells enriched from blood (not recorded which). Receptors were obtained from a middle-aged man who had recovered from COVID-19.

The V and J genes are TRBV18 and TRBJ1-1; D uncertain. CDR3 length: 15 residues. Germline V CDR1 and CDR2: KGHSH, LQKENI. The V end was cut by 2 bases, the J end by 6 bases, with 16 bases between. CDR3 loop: CASSPLSSDRAEAFF. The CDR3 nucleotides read TGTGCCAGCTCACCATTGTCATCGGATCGGGCTGAAGCTTTCTTT.

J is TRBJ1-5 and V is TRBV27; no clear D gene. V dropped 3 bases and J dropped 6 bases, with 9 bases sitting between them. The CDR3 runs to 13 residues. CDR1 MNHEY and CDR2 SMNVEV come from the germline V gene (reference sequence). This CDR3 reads CASSFRGVQPQHF. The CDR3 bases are TGTGCCAGCAGTTTCCGCGGGGTTCAGCCCCAGCATTTT.

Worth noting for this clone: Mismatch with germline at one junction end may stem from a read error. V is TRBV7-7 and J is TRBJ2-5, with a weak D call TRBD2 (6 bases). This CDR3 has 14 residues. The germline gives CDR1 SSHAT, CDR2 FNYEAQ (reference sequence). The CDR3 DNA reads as TGTGCTAGCAGCTCCTTACTAGCCGAGGAGACCCAGTACTTC. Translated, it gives CASSSLLAEETQYF.

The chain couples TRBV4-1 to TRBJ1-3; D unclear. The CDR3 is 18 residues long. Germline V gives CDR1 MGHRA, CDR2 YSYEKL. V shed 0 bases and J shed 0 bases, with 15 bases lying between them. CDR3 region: CASSQETPAPGSGNTIYF. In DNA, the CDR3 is TGCGCCAGCAGCCAAGAAACCCCCGCCCCAGGCTCTGGAAACACCATATATTTT.

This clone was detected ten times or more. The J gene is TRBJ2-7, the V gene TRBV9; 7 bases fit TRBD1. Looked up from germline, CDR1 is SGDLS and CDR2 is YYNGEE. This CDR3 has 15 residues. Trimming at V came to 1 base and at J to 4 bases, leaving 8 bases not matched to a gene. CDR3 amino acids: CASSVSGQAGYEQYF. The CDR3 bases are TGTGCCAGCAGCGTAAGCGGACAGGCTGGGTACGAGCAGTACTTC.

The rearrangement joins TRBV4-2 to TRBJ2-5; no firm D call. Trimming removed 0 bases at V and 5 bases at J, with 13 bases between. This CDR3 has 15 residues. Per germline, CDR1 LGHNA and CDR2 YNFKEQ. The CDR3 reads CASSQDVADGETQYF. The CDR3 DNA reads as TGTGCCAGCAGCCAAGATGTGGCTGATGGTGAGACCCAGTACTTC.

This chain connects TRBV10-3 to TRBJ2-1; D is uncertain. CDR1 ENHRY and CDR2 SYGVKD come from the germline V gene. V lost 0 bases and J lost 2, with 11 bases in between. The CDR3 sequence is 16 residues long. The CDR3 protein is CAISESAEIPYNEQFF. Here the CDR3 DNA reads TGTGCCATCAGTGAGTCGGCGGAAATCCCCTACAATGAGCAGTTCTTC.

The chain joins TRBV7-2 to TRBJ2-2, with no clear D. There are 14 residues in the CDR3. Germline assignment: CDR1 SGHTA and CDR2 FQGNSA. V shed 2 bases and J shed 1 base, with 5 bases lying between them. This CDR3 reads CASSLFKNTGELFF. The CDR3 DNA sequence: TGTGCCAGCAGCTTATTCAAGAACACCGGGGAGCTGTTTTTT.

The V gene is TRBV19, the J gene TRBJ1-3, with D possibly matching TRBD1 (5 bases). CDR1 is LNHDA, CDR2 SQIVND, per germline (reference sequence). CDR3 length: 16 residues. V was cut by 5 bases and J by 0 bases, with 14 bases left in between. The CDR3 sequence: CASSAGGLGSGNTIYF. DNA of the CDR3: TGTGCCAGTAGTGCTGGGGGACTGGGCTCTGGAAACACCATATATTTT.

The chain's CDR3 is CASTTRTDKNIQYF. CDR3 bases: TGTGCCAGTACAACCCGGACAGACAAAAACATTCAGTACTTC. The chain uses TRBV19 and TRBJ2-4, with D maybe TRBD1 (6 bases). Trimming took off 7 bases at V and 3 bases at J, with 13 bases between the two ends. Germline assignment: CDR1 LNHDA and CDR2 SQIVND (reference sequence). This CDR3 has 14 amino acids.

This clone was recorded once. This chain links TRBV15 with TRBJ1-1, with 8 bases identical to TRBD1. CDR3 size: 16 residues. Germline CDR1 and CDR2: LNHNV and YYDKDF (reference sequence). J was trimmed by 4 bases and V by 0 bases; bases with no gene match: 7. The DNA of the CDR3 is TGTGCCACCAGCAGAGATCGGAGGACAGGGAGCACTGAAGCTTTCTTT. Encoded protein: CATSRDRRTGSTEAFF. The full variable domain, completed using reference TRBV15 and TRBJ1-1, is DAMVIQNPRYQVTQFGKPVTLSCSQTLNHNVMYWYQQKSSQAPKLLFHYYDKDFNNEADTPDNFQSRRPNTSFCFLDIRSPGLGDTAMYLCATSRDRRTGSTEAFFGQGTRLTVV.

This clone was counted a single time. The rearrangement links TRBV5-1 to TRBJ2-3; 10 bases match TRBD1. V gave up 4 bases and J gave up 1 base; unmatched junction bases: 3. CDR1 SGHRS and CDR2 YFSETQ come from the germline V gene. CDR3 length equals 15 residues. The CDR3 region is CASSTGQGGTDTQYF. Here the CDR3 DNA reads TGCGCCAGCAGCACAGGACAGGGGGGCACAGATACGCAGTATTTT.

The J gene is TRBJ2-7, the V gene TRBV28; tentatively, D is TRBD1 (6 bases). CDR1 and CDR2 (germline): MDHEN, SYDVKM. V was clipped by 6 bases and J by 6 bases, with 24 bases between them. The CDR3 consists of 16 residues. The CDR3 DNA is TGTGCCAGCAGGACCCCTGGACAGTGGGGGACGGGCGAGCAGTACTTC. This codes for CASRTPGQWGTGEQYF.

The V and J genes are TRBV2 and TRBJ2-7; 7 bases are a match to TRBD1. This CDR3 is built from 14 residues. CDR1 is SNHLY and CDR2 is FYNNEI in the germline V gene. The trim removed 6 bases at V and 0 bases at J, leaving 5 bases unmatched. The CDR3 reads CASRETGPSYEQYF. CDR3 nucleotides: TGTGCCAGCAGGGAGACAGGGCCCTCCTACGAGCAGTACTTC.

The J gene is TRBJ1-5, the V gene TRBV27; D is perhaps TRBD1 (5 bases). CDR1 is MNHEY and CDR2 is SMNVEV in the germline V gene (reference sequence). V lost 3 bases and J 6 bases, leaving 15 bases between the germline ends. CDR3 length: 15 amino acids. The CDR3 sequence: CASSLPGLGVQPQHF. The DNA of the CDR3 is TGTGCCAGCAGTTTGCCGGGACTAGGGGTTCAGCCCCAGCATTTT.

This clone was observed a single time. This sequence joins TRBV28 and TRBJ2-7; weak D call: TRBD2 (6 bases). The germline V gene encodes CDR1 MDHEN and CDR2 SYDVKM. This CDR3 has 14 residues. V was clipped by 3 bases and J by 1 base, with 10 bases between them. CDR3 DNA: TGTGCCAGCAGTTTCCCGGGGGTTTCCTACGAGCAGTACTTC. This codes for CASSFPGVSYEQYF.

CDR3 nucleotide sequence: TGTGCCAGTATGGAGGTTAGGGGACAGGGGATTTACGAGCAGTACTTC. Protein product: CASMEVRGQGIYEQYF. This chain joins TRBV19 and TRBJ2-7, with 10 bases identical to TRBD1. CDR1 is LNHDA, CDR2 SQIVND, per germline (reference sequence). The CDR3 totals 16 residues. J gave up 4 bases and V 7 bases, and 13 bases lay outside the gene matches.

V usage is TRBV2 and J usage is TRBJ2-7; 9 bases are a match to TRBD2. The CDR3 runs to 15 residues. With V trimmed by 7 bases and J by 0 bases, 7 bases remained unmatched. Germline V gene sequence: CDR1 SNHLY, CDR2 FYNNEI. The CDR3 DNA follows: TGTGCCAGCATGACGACTAGCGGACTCTCCTACGAGCAGTACTTC. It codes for CASMTTSGLSYEQYF.

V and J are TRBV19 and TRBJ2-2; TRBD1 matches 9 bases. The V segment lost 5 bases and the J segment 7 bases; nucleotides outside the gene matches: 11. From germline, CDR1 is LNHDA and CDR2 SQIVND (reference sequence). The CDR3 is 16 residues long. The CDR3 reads CASSWRTGDFGGELFF. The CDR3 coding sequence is TGTGCCAGTAGTTGGAGGACAGGGGATTTCGGCGGGGAGCTGTTTTTT.

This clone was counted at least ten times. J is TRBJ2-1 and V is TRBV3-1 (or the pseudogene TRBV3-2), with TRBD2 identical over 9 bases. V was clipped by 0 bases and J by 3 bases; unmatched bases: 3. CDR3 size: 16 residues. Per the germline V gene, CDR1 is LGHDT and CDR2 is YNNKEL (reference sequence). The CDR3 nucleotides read TGTGCCAGCAGCCAAGAAAGCGGGGGGTTCTACAATGAGCAGTTCTTC. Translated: CASSQESGGFYNEQFF.

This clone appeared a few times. The CDR3 coding sequence is TGTGCCAGCAGAGACGACAGTAATTCACCCCTCCACTTT. Its translation: CASRDDSNSPLHF. V gene TRBV9 combines with J gene TRBJ1-6; maybe TRBD1 (5 bases). In germline, CDR1 is SGDLS, CDR2 YYNGEE. This CDR3 contains 13 residues. Trimming pared 5 bases from V and 6 bases from J, leaving 9 bases between.

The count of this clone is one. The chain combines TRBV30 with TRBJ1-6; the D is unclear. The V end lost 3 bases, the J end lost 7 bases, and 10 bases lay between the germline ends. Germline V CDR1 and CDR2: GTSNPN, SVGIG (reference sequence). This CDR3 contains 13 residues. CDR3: CAWSPGWNSPLHF. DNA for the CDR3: TGTGCCTGGAGCCCGGGGTGGAATTCACCCCTCCACTTT.

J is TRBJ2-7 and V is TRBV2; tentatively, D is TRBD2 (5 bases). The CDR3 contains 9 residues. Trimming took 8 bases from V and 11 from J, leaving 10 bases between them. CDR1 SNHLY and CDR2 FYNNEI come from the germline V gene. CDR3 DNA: TGTGCCAGCGGGGAGCAAAAGTACTTC. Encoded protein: CASGEQKYF.

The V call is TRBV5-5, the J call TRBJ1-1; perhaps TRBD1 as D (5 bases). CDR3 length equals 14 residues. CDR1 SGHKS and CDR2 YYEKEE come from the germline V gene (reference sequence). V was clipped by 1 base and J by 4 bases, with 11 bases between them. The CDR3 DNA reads TGTGCCAGCAGCTTGAAAGGGGCCGTCACTGAAGCTTTCTTT. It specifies CASSLKGAVTEAFF.

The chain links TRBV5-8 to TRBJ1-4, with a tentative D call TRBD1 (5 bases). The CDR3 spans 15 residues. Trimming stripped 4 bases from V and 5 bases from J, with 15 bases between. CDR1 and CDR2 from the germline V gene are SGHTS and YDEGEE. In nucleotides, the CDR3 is TGTGCCAGCAGCCCACTAATTCCAGGGAATGAAAAACTGTTTTTT. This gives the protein CASSPLIPGNEKLFF.

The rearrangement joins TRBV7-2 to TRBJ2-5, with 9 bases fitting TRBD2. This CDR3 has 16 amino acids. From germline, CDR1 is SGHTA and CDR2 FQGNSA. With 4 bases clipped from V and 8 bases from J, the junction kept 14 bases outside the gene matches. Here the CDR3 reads CASSSSGASLRGTQYF. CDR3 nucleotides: TGTGCCAGCAGCTCTAGCGGGGCTAGCCTCCGCGGAACCCAGTACTTC.

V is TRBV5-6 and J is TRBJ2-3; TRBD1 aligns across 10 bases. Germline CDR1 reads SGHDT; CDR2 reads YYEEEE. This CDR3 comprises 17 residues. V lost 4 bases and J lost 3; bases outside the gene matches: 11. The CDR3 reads CASSRSGGTGVTDTQYF. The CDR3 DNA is TGTGCCAGCAGCCGCAGCGGCGGGACAGGGGTTACAGATACGCAGTATTTT.